The 26 T cell receptor beta chains reported below all come from one sample, sequenced in a study of cytomegalovirus exposure and HLA in healthy donors. The protocol was immunoSEQ multiplex PCR, while the TCRdb copy is restricted to in-frame clones and leaves out a portion. The sample shows 330,000 or so clones, more than 80% of them seen only once. The sample consisted of PBMCs. These receptor sequences come from a woman under 30 in good health and CMV-seronegative.

The rearrangement joins TRBV5-1 to TRBJ2-7; TRBD2 aligns across 10 bases. The germline CDR1 and CDR2 sequences are SGHRS and YFSETQ. This CDR3 is built from 15 residues. Trimming at V came to 3 bases and at J to 4 bases, leaving 7 bases not matched to a gene. The CDR3 DNA follows: TGCGCCAGCAGCTGGGCTAGCGGGAGTAGGTACGAGCAGTACTTC. Translated: CASSWASGSRYEQYF.

The chain is built from TRBV4-1 and TRBJ2-7; TRBD2 aligns across 7 bases. The CDR3 consists of 13 residues. Germline trimming cut 4 bases from V and 4 bases from J; bases unmatched to any gene: 4. Germline V gene data show CDR1 as MGHRA and CDR2 as YSYEKL. CDR3 in amino acids: CASSRGGLYEQYF. The CDR3, as DNA: TGCGCCAGCAGCCGCGGGGGACTTTACGAGCAGTACTTC.

V gene TRBV28 combines with J gene TRBJ1-4; TRBD1 might be the D (6 bases). Germline V gives CDR1 MDHEN, CDR2 SYDVKM. The V gene lost 10 bases and the J gene lost 8 bases, with 23 bases spanning the gap. The CDR3 totals 15 residues. For the CDR3, the DNA is TGTGCCACTCTCCCGGGCTGGGGGCTGGGGGAAAAACTGTTTTTT. Translated: CATLPGWGLGEKLFF.

This chain connects TRBV7-9 to TRBJ2-7; 9 bases agree with TRBD2. The V gene's germline CDR1 is SEHNR and CDR2 FQNEAQ (reference sequence). CDR3 length: 14 amino acids. V lost 7 bases to trimming and J lost 7 bases; unmatched junction nucleotides: 11. In DNA form, the CDR3 reads TGTGCCAGCAACCCAGCGGGAGGCCCGGGGGAGCAGTACTTC. Translating it yields CASNPAGGPGEQYF.

This clone occurred a few times. The gene calls are TRBV20-1 and TRBJ1-5; D is undetermined. The CDR3 consists of 11 residues. V lost 6 bases, J lost 11 bases, and 14 bases lay in between. CDR1 and CDR2 from the germline V gene are DFQATT and SNEGSKA (reference sequence). The CDR3 sequence is CSAQTARAQHF. The CDR3 DNA is TGCAGTGCCCAAACTGCTCGGGCCCAGCATTTT.

This chain links TRBV10-3 with TRBJ2-3; TRBD2 matches 10 bases. The CDR3 loop spans 17 amino acids. Per the germline V gene, CDR1 is ENHRY and CDR2 is SYGVKD. Losses at the gene ends were 0 bases for V and 4 bases for J; bases not matched to a gene: 7. The CDR3 loop reads CAISESQGLALADTQYF. CDR3 bases: TGTGCCATCAGTGAGTCTCAGGGACTAGCGTTGGCAGATACGCAGTATTTT.

CDR3 nucleotide sequence: TGTGCCAGCAGCTTAGAAGAGGGGGGGGAGCAGTACTTC. This codes for CASSLEEGGEQYF. The V gene is TRBV7-7, the J gene TRBJ2-7; possibly TRBD2 for D (7 bases). The CDR3 consists of 13 residues. Per germline, CDR1 SSHAT and CDR2 FNYEAQ (reference sequence). V was trimmed by 1 base and J by 7 bases, leaving 11 bases between them. The entire variable domain, with the rest obtained from reference TRBV7-7 and TRBJ2-7, is as follows: GAGVSQSPRYKVTKRGQDVTLRCDPISSHATLYWYQQALGQGPEFLTYFNYEAQPDKSGLPSDRFSAERPEGSISTLTIQRTEQRDSAMYRCASSLEEGGEQYFGPGTRLTVT.

The chain links TRBV11-1 to TRBJ2-3, with TRBD2 identical over 11 bases. The V gene end was trimmed by 2 bases and the J gene end by 6 bases; junction bases not matched to a gene: 4. CDR1 SGHAT and CDR2 FQDESV come from the germline V gene (reference sequence). This CDR3 comprises 15 residues. CDR3 DNA sequence: TGTGCCAGCAGCTTACAGACTAGCGGGACTGATACGCAGTATTTT. Translation: CASSLQTSGTDTQYF. The complete variable domain, with remaining parts taken from reference TRBV11-1 and TRBJ2-3, reads EAEVAQSPRYKITEKSQAVAFWCDPISGHATLYWYRQILGQGPELLVQFQDESVVDDSQLPKDRFSAERLKGVDSTLKIQPAELGDSAMYLCASSLQTSGTDTQYFGPGTRLTVL.

This sequence joins TRBV28 and TRBJ1-2; D might be TRBD1 (5 bases). CDR3 length: 15 amino acids. V dropped 8 bases and J dropped 5 bases, with 21 bases sitting between them. Germline loops: CDR1 MDHEN, CDR2 SYDVKM. The CDR3 sequence is CASGLPSGTGYGYTF. CDR3 nucleotides: TGTGCCAGCGGCCTTCCTTCGGGGACTGGTTATGGCTACACCTTC.

J is TRBJ1-4 and V is TRBV19; the D gene is possibly TRBD1 (6 bases). The CDR3 is 16 amino acids. Germline V gene data show CDR1 as LNHDA and CDR2 as SQIVND (reference sequence). Deletions cut 7 bases from V and 0 bases from J, with 15 bases between. CDR3 nucleotide sequence: TGTGCCAGTACTCCACAGGGTAGGGCAACTAATGAAAAACTGTTTTTT. Residues: CASTPQGRATNEKLFF.

The rearrangement links TRBV7-3 to TRBJ2-1; 13 nucleotides agree with TRBD2. There are 16 residues in the CDR3. The V gene's germline CDR1 is SGHTA and CDR2 FQGTGA. The trim removed 5 bases at V and 2 bases at J, leaving 3 bases unmatched. The CDR3 DNA sequence: TGTGCCAGCAGCCTCGGACTAGCGGGAGCCTACAATGAGCAGTTCTTC. Its protein product is CASSLGLAGAYNEQFF.

The chain uses TRBV11-1 and TRBJ2-7; D might be TRBD2 (7 bases). Trimming took 4 bases from V and 0 from J, leaving 13 bases between them. Germline assignment: CDR1 SGHAT and CDR2 FQDESV (reference sequence). The CDR3 covers 15 residues. CDR3 in DNA: TGTGCCAGCAGCTGGGGGGGCGGAAACTCCTACGAGCAGTACTTC. Protein product: CASSWGGGNSYEQYF.

The chain recombines TRBV27 with TRBJ2-5, with 8 positions matching TRBD1. Germline V gene data show CDR1 as MNHEY and CDR2 as SMNVEV (reference sequence). The CDR3 is made up of 17 amino acids. V shed 5 bases, J shed 1 base, and the junction held 12 bases outside the gene matches. CDR3 nucleotides: TGTGCCAGCAGTCCCCGACAGGGGTGGGGGGCCCAAGAGACCCAGTACTTC. It is translated as CASSPRQGWGAQETQYF.

This chain links TRBV27 with TRBJ2-7; the D gene is possibly TRBD2 (6 bases). Germline CDR1 reads MNHEY; CDR2 reads SMNVEV (reference sequence). This CDR3 is built from 16 residues. Deletions cut 6 bases from V and 6 bases from J, with 24 bases between. The DNA of the CDR3 is TGTGCCAGCAGCCCTTCAGCGGGCGAGGTGGGGCGCGAGCAGTACTTC. As protein: CASSPSAGEVGREQYF.

The V gene is TRBV18, the J gene TRBJ1-3; TRBD1 aligns across 8 bases. This CDR3 has 15 amino acids. Germline V gene data show CDR1 as KGHSH and CDR2 as LQKENI. With V trimmed by 2 bases and J by 2 bases, 2 bases remained unmatched. CDR3 protein: CASSPATGAGNTIYF. CDR3 nucleotide sequence: TGTGCCAGCTCACCAGCGACAGGGGCTGGAAACACCATATATTTT. The variable domain in full, completed from reference TRBV18 and TRBJ1-3, reads NAGVMQNPRHLVRRRGQEARLRCSPMKGHSHVYWYRQLPEEGLKFMVYLQKENIIDESGMPKERFSAEFPKEGPSILRIQQVVRGDSAAYFCASSPATGAGNTIYFGEGSWLTVV.

This sequence joins TRBV7-2 and TRBJ2-5; TRBD2 matches at 14 bases. V lost 3 bases and J lost 3; bases outside the gene matches: 3. In germline, CDR1 is SGHTA, CDR2 FQGNSA. The CDR3 is 16 amino acids. Written as DNA, the CDR3 is TGTGCCAGCAGCTTTTTGGGACTAGCGGGAGAAGAGACCCAGTACTTC. Translating it yields CASSFLGLAGEETQYF.

The genes are TRBV2 and TRBJ1-1; D is unresolved. CDR1 is SNHLY, CDR2 FYNNEI, per germline. Trimming stripped 5 bases from V and 3 bases from J, with 13 bases between. The CDR3 spans 14 residues. The chain's CDR3 is CASSILLGDTEAFF. DNA for the CDR3: TGTGCCAGCAGTATACTCCTAGGTGACACTGAAGCTTTCTTT.

The CDR3, as DNA: TGTGCCTGGAGGTATCTAGCGGGAGTGGATGAGCAGTTCTTC. It translates to CAWRYLAGVDEQFF. The chain uses TRBV30 and TRBJ2-1, with 10 positions matching TRBD2. The CDR3 has 14 amino acids. Looked up from germline, CDR1 is GTSNPN and CDR2 is SVGIG (reference sequence). The V segment lost 3 bases and the J segment 8 bases; nucleotides outside the gene matches: 7.

The V and J genes are TRBV7-2 and TRBJ2-3; D not resolved. The CDR3 is made up of 15 amino acids. CDR1 SGHTA and CDR2 FQGNSA come from the germline V gene. V was clipped by 3 bases and J by 2 bases, with 12 bases between them. CDR3 region: CASSFDWSNTDTQYF. CDR3 nucleotides: TGTGCCAGCAGCTTTGACTGGTCTAACACAGATACGCAGTATTTT.

This chain connects TRBV9 to TRBJ2-7; 13 bases align to TRBD2. V was pared by 4 bases and J by 4 bases, with 5 bases of the junction left unmatched. Germline CDR1 SGDLS, CDR2 YYNGEE. The CDR3 loop spans 15 amino acids. The CDR3 sequence is CASSPQLAGGYEQYF. The DNA of the CDR3 is TGTGCCAGCAGCCCCCAACTAGCGGGAGGGTACGAGCAGTACTTC.

This rearrangement joins TRBV6-1 to TRBJ1-2; 9 bases line up with TRBD1. The J segment lost 6 bases and the V segment lost 2 bases, leaving 7 bases of the junction unmatched. Germline V CDR1 and CDR2: MNHNS, SASEGT. The CDR3 spans 15 residues. The CDR3 is CASSEFGTGPHGYTF. CDR3 bases: TGTGCCAGCAGTGAATTTGGGACAGGGCCCCATGGCTACACCTTC.

V is TRBV13 and J is TRBJ2-6; D is possibly TRBD1 (6 bases). V was cut by 5 bases and J by 3 bases, with 14 bases left in between. This CDR3 has 16 residues. The germline CDR1 and CDR2 sequences are PRHDT and FYEKMQ (reference sequence). The CDR3 loop reads CASSSTGSGGANVLTF. For the CDR3, the DNA is TGTGCCAGCAGCAGCACAGGGTCCGGTGGGGCCAACGTCCTGACTTTC. The full variable domain, completed using reference TRBV13 and TRBJ2-6, is AAGVIQSPRHLIKEKRETATLKCYPIPRHDTVYWYQQGPGQDPQFLISFYEKMQSDKGSIPDRFSAQQFSDYHSELNMSSLELGDSALYFCASSSTGSGGANVLTFGAGSRLTVL.

This clone was counted a single time. The rearrangement joins TRBV10-3 to TRBJ2-3; tentative D call: TRBD2 (5 bases). Looked up from germline, CDR1 is ENHRY and CDR2 is SYGVKD. The CDR3 extends over 13 amino acids. V shed 5 bases and J shed 2 bases, with 8 bases lying between them. This CDR3 reads CAISTGDTDTQYF. DNA of the CDR3: TGTGCCATCAGTACCGGGGACACAGATACGCAGTATTTT.

This chain joins TRBV2 and TRBJ2-7, with D maybe TRBD2 (7 bases). Per the germline V gene, CDR1 is SNHLY and CDR2 is FYNNEI. V dropped 6 bases and J dropped 0 bases, with 12 bases sitting between them. The CDR3 sequence is 14 residues long. The CDR3 is CASREGGVSYEQYF. CDR3 nucleotides: TGTGCCAGCAGGGAGGGGGGGGTCTCCTACGAGCAGTACTTC.

The chain uses TRBV10-2 and TRBJ2-7, with TRBD1 identical over 9 bases. The CDR3 runs 14 residues. Trimming cost V 4 bases and J 3 bases; bases outside gene matches: 4. Germline CDR1 reads WSHSY; CDR2 reads SAAADI. CDR3 nucleotides: TGCGCCAGCAGTGCGGGACAGGGATACTACGAGCAGTACTTC. This encodes CASSAGQGYYEQYF.

J is TRBJ1-2 and V is TRBV2; 7 nucleotides match TRBD1. CDR1 SNHLY and CDR2 FYNNEI come from the germline V gene. This CDR3 region has 13 residues. The V segment lost 4 bases and the J segment 8 bases; nucleotides outside the gene matches: 7. In nucleotides, the CDR3 is TGTGCCAGCAGTGGGGTAGGGGGCGCAGGCTACACCTTC. It specifies CASSGVGGAGYTF.